This T cell receptor (beta chain) comes out of a study of regulatory and conventional T cells in RAG deficiency. Germline CDR1 reads LNHDA; CDR2 reads SQIVND (reference sequence). V dropped 7 bases and J dropped 5 bases, with 12 bases sitting between them. CDR3 length: 14 amino acids. Profiled with immunoSEQ multiplex PCR; TCRdb holds only in-frame clones, not every one. The sample has tens of thousands of clones, 96% seen once. Genomic DNA came from blood conventional CD4+ T cells gated CD25-low CD127-high. Study observations and caveats: RAG-deficient patients showed markedly lower Shannon entropy and higher Simpson indices than control T-cell subsets. Patient subsets had shorter CDR3s; Omenn Treg-Tconv overlap exceeded 85%. Omenn syndrome and CID/AS patients had around 100-fold fewer unique Treg TCR beta sequences, versus roughly 9.6-fold elsewhere.

Details on this clone: Its antigen is not known.

These data also featured in a second study, about regulatory T cells. That source adds: The PCR used 52 TRBV and 13 TRBJ primers. In patients, unique TRB V-J pairs were restricted and V/J usage skewed, especially in Tregs.

The source of this sequence is a human donor in good health. The sample taken for sequencing was CD25- CD4+ T cells sorted from blood. The chain employs TRBV19 and TRBJ1-6; D perhaps matches TRBD1 (6 bases). CDR3 sequence: CASNSRGNNSPLHF. The CDR3 coding sequence is TGTGCCAGTAATTCGAGGGGGAATAATTCACCCCTCCACTTT. Variable domain in full (rest from reference TRBV19 and TRBJ1-6): DGGITQSPKYLFRKEGQNVTLSCEQNLNHDAMYWYRQDPGQGLRLIYYSQIVNDFQKGDIAEGYSVSREKKESFPLTVTSAQKNPTAFYLCASNSRGNNSPLHFGNGTRLTVT.